The 7 T cell receptor beta chains presented below share a single source sample, sequenced in a study of blood T cell repertoires in COVID-19. The table came from immunoSEQ multiplex PCR; TCRdb's copy has only in-frame clones and leaves some out. The sample records fewer than 400,000 clones, 65% to 90% being singletons. What was sequenced was PBMCs or T cells enriched from blood (not recorded which). The receptor source for this set is a man aged 25 to 45 who had recovered from COVID-19.

This clone was seen more than once but under ten times. The genes are TRBV14 and TRBJ1-2; the match to TRBD1 covers 12 bases. This CDR3 contains 16 residues. Per the germline V gene, CDR1 is SGHDN and CDR2 is FVKESK. Trimming took 1 base from V and 2 from J; bases not matched to a gene: 2. CDR3 sequence: CASSQAGQGANYGYTF. The CDR3 DNA follows: TGTGCCAGCAGCCAAGCGGGACAGGGGGCCAACTATGGCTACACCTTC.

This chain joins TRBV19 and TRBJ2-3; 8 bases match TRBD2. Unmatched junction bases numbered 11, after V lost 7 bases and J lost 11 bases. Germline-derived CDR1 and CDR2 are LNHDA and SQIVND (reference sequence). CDR3 size: 13 residues. CDR3 loop: CASKSISGVEQYF. The DNA of the CDR3 is TGTGCCAGTAAGAGTATTAGCGGGGTAGAGCAGTATTTT.

This chain uses TRBV7-9 with TRBJ1-2; weak D call: TRBD1 (5 bases). The V and J ends lost 4 bases and 2 bases respectively, with 17 bases between them. CDR3 size: 16 residues. Germline-derived CDR1 and CDR2 are SEHNR and FQNEAQ (reference sequence). CDR3 region: CASSSPPTQGNYGYTF. The CDR3 DNA reads TGTGCCAGCAGCTCCCCTCCTACTCAGGGAAACTATGGCTACACCTTC.

CDR3 DNA: TGTGCCAGCAGCCACGCCCTTTTAGCGGGGGGGAGCACAGATACGCAGTATTTT. Protein sequence: CASSHALLAGGSTDTQYF. The J gene is TRBJ2-3, the V gene TRBV3-1 (or the pseudogene TRBV3-2), with 11 bases aligning to TRBD2. There are 18 residues in the CDR3. Trimming at V came to 3 bases and at J to 0 bases, leaving 8 bases not matched to a gene. Germline V gene sequence: CDR1 LGHDT, CDR2 YNNKEL (reference sequence).

The table lists this clone with a count of one. The chain combines TRBV29-1 with TRBJ1-2; possible D gene TRBD1, 5 bases. Trimming left V 4 bases short and J 8 bases short, with 11 bases between. The CDR3 has 11 residues. Germline V gene lookup returns CDR1 SQVTM and CDR2 ANQGSEA. The CDR3 spells CSVAQAPGYTF. CDR3 sequence (DNA): TGCAGCGTTGCACAGGCCCCCGGCTACACCTTC.

The chain links TRBV7-8 to TRBJ2-3; a possible D gene is TRBD2 (6 bases). Between the trimmed V and J ends, which lost 11 bases and 4 bases, there was a span of 16 bases. The CDR3 extends over 13 amino acids. Per the germline V gene, CDR1 is SGHVS and CDR2 is FQNEAQ. The CDR3: CAGLGSGADTQYF. The CDR3 coding sequence is TGTGCCGGACTCGGGAGTGGTGCAGATACGCAGTATTTT.

The genes are TRBV7-6 and TRBJ2-5; the match to TRBD2 covers 14 bases. The CDR3 is 15 amino acids. With 10 bases clipped from V and 4 bases from J, the junction kept 8 bases outside the gene matches. Germline CDR1 and CDR2: SGHVS and FNYEAQ. CDR3 in amino acids: CATGTSGSPGETQYF. DNA for the CDR3: TGTGCCACCGGGACTAGCGGGAGTCCGGGAGAGACCCAGTACTTC.